This T cell receptor (beta chain) was identified in a study of T cell responses to AZD1222 COVID-19 vaccine. Whole-study context: Analysis merged second doses at about 4 or about 12 weeks.

TCRdb keeps only in-frame clones here, not all; method: immunoSEQ multiplex PCR. The table lists 180,000 or so clones, 85% to 95% of them singletons. The study's findings and limits: Donors were largely white British and mainly female; clonal diversity was possibly underestimated. Baseline testing showed seropositivity in only five or six AZD1222 recipients.

The CDR3 totals 13 residues. Germline V gene lookup returns CDR1 MNHEY and CDR2 SVGAGI. V lost 6 bases and J 4 bases, leaving 12 bases between the germline ends. Notes on this clone: Antigen unknown.

Sequences were derived from peripheral blood, sampled on day 0 of AZD1222 vaccination. This receptor was obtained from an adult in good health. The rearrangement links TRBV6-5 to TRBJ1-1; perhaps TRBD1 as D (5 bases). The CDR3 DNA follows: TGTGCCAGCAGACGCAGCGGGGGCACTGAAGCTTTCTTT. This codes for CASRRSGGTEAFF.